The present T cell receptor (beta chain) was sequenced within a study of CD8+ T cells in alopecia areata (dated by TCRdb to the late 2010s). Regarding the study in general: The treated patients took part in an open-label pilot trial in which moderate-to-severe alopecia areata was treated with oral tofacitinib at 5 to 10 mg twice daily. Tofacitinib was given for 6 to 18 months, followed by 6 months of follow-up off drug to assess delayed response and recurrence. In treated patients, disease severity was measured using the SALT score, which gives the percentage of scalp surface area affected. In both human patients and the C3H/HeJ mouse model, the study applied high-throughput TCRbeta sequencing to look at T cell clonal expansion in alopecia areata. In humans, TCRbeta sequencing was performed on scalp tissue and on sorted CD4+ and CD8+ peripheral blood T cells from healthy controls and from patients with patchy or totalis/universalis alopecia areata. Patients on tofacitinib were biopsied at baseline and after 4 and 24 weeks of treatment, and several of the patients also had a later scalp biopsy. Clonality in the scalp was compared among normal scalp (n=4), patchy alopecia areata scalp (n=8), and alopecia totalis/universalis scalp (n=8). RNA was obtained with the PAXgene miRNA kit for fixed scalp, the miRNeasy kit for PBMCs, and the RNeasy kit for mouse skin. TCRbeta CDR3 regions were amplified by immunoSEQ multiplex PCR using 35 Vbeta forward and 13 Jbeta reverse primers.

The library was produced with the immunoSEQ multiplex PCR assay. RNA was extracted from all samples and reverse transcribed into cDNA, which served as template for TCR sequencing. SuperScript III was used for first-strand cDNA synthesis, primed with a 2:1 mix of oligo-dT and random hexamers. A synthetic immune receptor repertoire was used to measure amplification bias, and any remaining bias was corrected computationally. The authors' analysis ran thus. After raw reads were preprocessed to remove errors, the CDR3 was defined following IMGT conventions as running from the conserved cysteine to phenylalanine. To get clonality, Shannon entropy was normalized by log2 of the number of productive unique TCRs and the result was subtracted from 1. Whether scalp clones were CD4 or CD8 was inferred by matching scalp TCRbeta sequences against CD4 and CD8 repertoires sorted from blood. TCRdb obtained this table from immuneACCESS and retained in-frame rearrangements with V and J assigned. These tables miss some clones; where compared with another copy, unresolved V genes account for less than half of the shortfall, and the remainder is unexplained. V, J and clone size are taken as reported in that table, and D and trimming were inferred from the DNA itself. The sample table contains about 99,000 clones; only one count was recorded for 70% to 90% of them. The top ten clones comprise around 10% of the sample.

Sample treatment or condition, as interpreted from the label and publication: oral pan-JAK inhibitor, 5-10 mg twice daily. Peripheral blood and lesional scalp punch biopsies were obtained from patients with alopecia areata. PBMCs were isolated by density centrifugation and stained for CD3, CD4 and CD8, after which CD4+ and CD8+ T cells were sorted on a FACSAria. CDR1 and CDR2 were assigned from the germline V gene as SNHLY and FYNNEI. Including cysteine and phenylalanine, the CDR3 has 16 amino acids. Solely the CDR3 DNA is kept, with 48 bases framed from the first base. V gives up 8 bases and J gives up 3 bases, and the segment between their germline ends measures 20 bases. Overall study results and their limits: Scalp clonality and the number of expanded CD8+ clones among the top 100 scalp clones were significantly decreased by tofacitinib. Compared with normal scalp, lesional scalp had higher clonality and more expanded CD8+ clones, particularly in alopecia totalis/universalis, a pattern that suggests antigenic drive. Many expanded lesional clones were found to persist in scalp and blood during tofacitinib treatment, and relapse after treatment cessation may be partly explained by this persistence. Shared TCR sequences between patients were less evident than in mice, which may be partly attributable to HLA diversity in the patient population. Unlike mouse skin, which is dominated by gammadelta T cells, normal human skin has resident alphabeta T cells that are also sequenced, and this complicates analysis of the scalp TCR repertoire. Because the treated cohort was small and included a single nonresponder, larger studies are needed to assess links between baseline CD8+ expansion and response.

About this clone itself: Its antigen has not been determined. There are no base qualities to consult, and no much larger clone falls within one base.

The sequence is built from TRBV2 and TRBJ2-1; D gene: possibly TRBD2, on 5 matching bases. This specimen consisted of CD8+ T cells sorted from blood, obtained between weeks 30 and 35, from a patient treated with tofacitinib. The receptor's source is a human donor with alopecia areata. The sequenced DNA: TGTGCCAGCCCCCAAGGGAGCGGAGAGGTCTACAATGAGCAGTTCTTC. This is translated as CASPQGSGEVYNEQFF.